This T cell receptor beta chain was recovered during a study of cytomegalovirus exposure and HLA in healthy donors. General study findings and limits: Later analysis revealed greater clonal expansion in HLA-associated TCR beta chains than in equally common others. The majority of CMV-associated TCR beta chains were reported as apparently HLA-restricted in a later analysis. TCR beta sequences reportedly predicted most subjects' HLA-A and HLA-B alleles accurately.

The study ran its PCR with 60 Vbeta and 13 Jbeta primers. Using immunoSEQ multiplex PCR, the repertoire was profiled, and TCRdb retains in-frame clones only, with some absent. This table holds about 190,000 clones, about nine tenths found once. Donors showed nominal health when sampled, although they likely had unrecorded immune exposures. Of note for this clone: Its cognate antigen is unknown.

The length of the CDR3 is 14 residues. Looked up from germline, CDR1 is KGHSH and CDR2 is LQKENI. Between the trimmed V and J ends, which lost 4 bases and 0 bases, there was a span of 8 bases. Sequenced sample: PBMCs. This rearrangement joins TRBV18 to TRBJ2-3; no clear D. This clonotype was sampled from a boy aged 2-15 years in good health and CMV-seronegative. The CDR3 region is CASSRSTSTDTQYF. For the CDR3, the DNA is TGTGCCAGCTCACGCTCGACTAGCACAGATACGCAGTATTTT.